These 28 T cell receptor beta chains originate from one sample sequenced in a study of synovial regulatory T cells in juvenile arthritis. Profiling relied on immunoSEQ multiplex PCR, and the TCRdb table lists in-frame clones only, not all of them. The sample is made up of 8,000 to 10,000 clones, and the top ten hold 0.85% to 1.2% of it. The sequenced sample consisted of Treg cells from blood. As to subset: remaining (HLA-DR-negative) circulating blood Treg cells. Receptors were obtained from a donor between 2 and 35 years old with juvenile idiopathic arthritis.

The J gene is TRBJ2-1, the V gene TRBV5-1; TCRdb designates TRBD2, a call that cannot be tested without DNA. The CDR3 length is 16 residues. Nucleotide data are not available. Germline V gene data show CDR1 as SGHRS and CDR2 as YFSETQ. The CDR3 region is CARRGPSGRAYNEQFF.

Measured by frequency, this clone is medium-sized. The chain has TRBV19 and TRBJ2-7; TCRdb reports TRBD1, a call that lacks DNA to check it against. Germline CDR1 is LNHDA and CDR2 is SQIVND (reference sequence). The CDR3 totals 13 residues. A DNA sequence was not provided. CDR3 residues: CASSTLTGYEQYF.

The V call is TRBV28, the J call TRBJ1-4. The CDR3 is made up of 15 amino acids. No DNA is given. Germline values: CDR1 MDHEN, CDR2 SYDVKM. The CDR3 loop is CASSFHETVFEKLFF.

CDR3 sequence reads: CASSDRNIQYF. This chain connects TRBV28 to TRBJ2-4; TCRdb calls TRBD1, which cannot be checked without DNA. The CDR3 is made up of 11 amino acids. The DNA is not on file. CDR1 and CDR2 from the germline V gene are MDHEN and SYDVKM.

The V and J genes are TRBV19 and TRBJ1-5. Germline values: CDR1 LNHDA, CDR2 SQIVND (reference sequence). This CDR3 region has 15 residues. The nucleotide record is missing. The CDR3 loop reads CASSIWGAVDQPQHF.

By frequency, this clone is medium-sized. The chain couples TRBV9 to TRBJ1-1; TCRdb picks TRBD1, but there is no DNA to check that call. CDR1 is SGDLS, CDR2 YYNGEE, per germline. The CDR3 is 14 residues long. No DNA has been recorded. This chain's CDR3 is CASSGITGGTEAFF.

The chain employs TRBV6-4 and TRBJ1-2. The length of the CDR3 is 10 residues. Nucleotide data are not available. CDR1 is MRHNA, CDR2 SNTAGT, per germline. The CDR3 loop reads CARIPYGYTF.

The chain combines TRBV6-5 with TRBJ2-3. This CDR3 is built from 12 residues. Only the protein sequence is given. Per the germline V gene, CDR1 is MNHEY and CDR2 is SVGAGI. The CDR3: CASSPGGDTQYF.

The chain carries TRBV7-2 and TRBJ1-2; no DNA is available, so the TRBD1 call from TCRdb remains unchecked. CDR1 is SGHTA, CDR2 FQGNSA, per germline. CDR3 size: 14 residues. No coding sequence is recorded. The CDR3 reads CASSRQGAGYGYTF.

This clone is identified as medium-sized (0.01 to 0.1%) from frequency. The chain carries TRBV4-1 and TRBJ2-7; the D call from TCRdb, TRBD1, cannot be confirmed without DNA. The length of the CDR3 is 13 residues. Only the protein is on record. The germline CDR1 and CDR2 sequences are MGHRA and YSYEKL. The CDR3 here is CASSQRTGYEQYF.

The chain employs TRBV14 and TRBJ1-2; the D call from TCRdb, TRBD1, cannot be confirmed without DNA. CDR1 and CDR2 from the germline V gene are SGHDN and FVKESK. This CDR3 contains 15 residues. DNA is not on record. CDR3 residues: CASSQDRVLGYGYTF.

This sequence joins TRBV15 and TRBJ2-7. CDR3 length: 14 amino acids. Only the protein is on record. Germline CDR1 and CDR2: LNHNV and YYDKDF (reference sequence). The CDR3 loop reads CATSQYGATYEQYF.

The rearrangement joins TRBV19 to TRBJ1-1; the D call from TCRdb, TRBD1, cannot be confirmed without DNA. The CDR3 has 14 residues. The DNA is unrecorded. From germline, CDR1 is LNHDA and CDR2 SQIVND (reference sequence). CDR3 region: CASSSTGGWSEAFF.

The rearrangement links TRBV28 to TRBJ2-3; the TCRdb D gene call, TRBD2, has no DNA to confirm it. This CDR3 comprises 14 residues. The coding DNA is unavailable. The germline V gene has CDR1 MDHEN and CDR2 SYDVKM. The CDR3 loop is CASSSSGSGDTQYF.

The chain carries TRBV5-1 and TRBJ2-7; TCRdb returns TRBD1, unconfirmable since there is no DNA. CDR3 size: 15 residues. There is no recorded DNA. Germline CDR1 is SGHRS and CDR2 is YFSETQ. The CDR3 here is CASSLTPTGFDEQYF.

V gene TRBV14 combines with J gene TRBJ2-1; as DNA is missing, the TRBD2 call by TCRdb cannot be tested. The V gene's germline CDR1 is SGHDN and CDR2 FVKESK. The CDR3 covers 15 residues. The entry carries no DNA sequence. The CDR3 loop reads CASSWGLATYNEQFF. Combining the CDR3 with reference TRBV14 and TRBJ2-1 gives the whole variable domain EAGVTQFPSHSVIEKGQTVTLRCDPISGHDNLYWYRRVMGKEIKFLLHFVKESKQDESGMPNNRFLAERTGGTYSTLKVQPAELEDSGVYFCASSWGLATYNEQFFGPGTRLTVL.

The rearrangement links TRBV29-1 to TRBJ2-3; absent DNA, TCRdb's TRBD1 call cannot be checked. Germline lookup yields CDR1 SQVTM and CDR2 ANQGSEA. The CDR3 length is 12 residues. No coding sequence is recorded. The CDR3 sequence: CSVATGADTQYF.

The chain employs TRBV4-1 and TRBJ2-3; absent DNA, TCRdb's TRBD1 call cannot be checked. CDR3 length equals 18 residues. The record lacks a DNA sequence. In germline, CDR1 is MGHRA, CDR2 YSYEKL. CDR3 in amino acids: CASSQEDSVTGAADTQYF.

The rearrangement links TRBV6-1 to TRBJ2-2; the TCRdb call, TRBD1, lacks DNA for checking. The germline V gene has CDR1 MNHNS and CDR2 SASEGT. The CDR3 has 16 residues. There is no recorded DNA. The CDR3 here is CASSERHRTNTGELFF.

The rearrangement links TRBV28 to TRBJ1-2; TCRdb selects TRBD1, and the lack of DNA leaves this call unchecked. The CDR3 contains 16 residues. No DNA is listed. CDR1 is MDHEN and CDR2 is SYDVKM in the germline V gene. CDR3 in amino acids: CASSSVRTGRNYGYTF.

The CDR3 sequence is CASSLVVGRQETQYF. This chain links TRBV7-7 with TRBJ2-5; TCRdb selects TRBD2, and the lack of DNA leaves this call unchecked. The CDR3 runs 15 residues. The entry carries no DNA sequence. Germline V gives CDR1 SSHAT, CDR2 FNYEAQ (reference sequence).

The CDR3 sequence: CASSFDRGPNTGELFF. The chain employs TRBV5-4 and TRBJ2-2; as DNA is missing, the TRBD1 call by TCRdb cannot be tested. Germline CDR1 reads SGHNT; CDR2 reads YYREEE (reference sequence). The CDR3 runs 16 residues. No DNA is listed.

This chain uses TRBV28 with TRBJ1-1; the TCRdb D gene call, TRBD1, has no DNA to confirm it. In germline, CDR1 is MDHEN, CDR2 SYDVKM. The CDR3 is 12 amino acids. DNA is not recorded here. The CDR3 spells CASSLVGAEAFF.

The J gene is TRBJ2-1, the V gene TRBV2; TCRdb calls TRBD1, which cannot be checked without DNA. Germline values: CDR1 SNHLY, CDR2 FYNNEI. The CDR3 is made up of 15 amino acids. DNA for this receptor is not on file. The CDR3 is CASSETRQGYNEQFF.

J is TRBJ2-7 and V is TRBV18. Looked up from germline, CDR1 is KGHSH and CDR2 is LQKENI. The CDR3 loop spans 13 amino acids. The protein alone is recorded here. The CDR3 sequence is CASSPDELYEQYF.

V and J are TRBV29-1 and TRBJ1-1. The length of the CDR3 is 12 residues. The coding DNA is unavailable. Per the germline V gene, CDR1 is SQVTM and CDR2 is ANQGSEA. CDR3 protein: CSVRGFIGEAFF.

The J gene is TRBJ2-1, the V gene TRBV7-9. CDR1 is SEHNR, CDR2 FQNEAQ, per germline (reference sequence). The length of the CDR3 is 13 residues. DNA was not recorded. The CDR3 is CASSFAIGNEQFF.

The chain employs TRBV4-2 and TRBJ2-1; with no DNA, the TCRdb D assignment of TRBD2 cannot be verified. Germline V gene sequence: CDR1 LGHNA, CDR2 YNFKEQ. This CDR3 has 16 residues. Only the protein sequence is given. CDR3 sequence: CASSPNLGGREVEQFF.